The 9 T cell receptor beta chains below all came from one sample that was sequenced in a study of shared clonotypes between healthy human individuals. Profiled with immunoSEQ multiplex PCR; TCRdb holds only in-frame clones, not every one. The sample consists of some 2,000,000 clones, roughly 95% of them appearing once. Sequencing was performed on naive CD4+ T cells sorted from blood. Subset of the sample: CD45RA+ positively selected. The receptors derive from a man aged 18 to 30 in good health.

The chain joins TRBV9 to TRBJ1-1; D is uncertain. Trimming removed 4 bases at V and 8 bases at J, with 18 bases between. Germline CDR1 reads SGDLS; CDR2 reads YYNGEE. This CDR3 contains 14 residues. CDR3 residues: CASSPRVFPEEAFF. The CDR3, as DNA: TGTGCCAGCAGCCCAAGGGTCTTCCCCGAGGAAGCTTTCTTT.

This rearrangement joins TRBV2 to TRBJ2-5; a weak D match, TRBD1 (5 bases). Germline loops: CDR1 SNHLY, CDR2 FYNNEI. The CDR3 is 12 amino acids. The V and J ends lost 6 bases and 7 bases respectively, with 12 bases between them. The DNA for the CDR3 is TGTGCCAGCAGGGCAGGGCCGGGGACCCAGTACTTC. Protein sequence: CASRAGPGTQYF.

The rearrangement uses TRBV2 and TRBJ1-4, with D tentatively TRBD1 (6 bases). The CDR3 is made up of 14 amino acids. Trimming shortened V by 3 bases and J by 3 bases, and 8 bases separated the two germline ends. In germline, CDR1 is SNHLY, CDR2 FYNNEI. The CDR3 nucleotides are TGTGCCAGCAGTGAGGGGGCTGCTAATGAAAAACTGTTTTTT. Its translation is CASSEGAANEKLFF.

The rearrangement joins TRBV6-1 to TRBJ2-2, with 7 bases aligning to TRBD2. Germline V gene data show CDR1 as MNHNS and CDR2 as SASEGT. J gave up 4 bases and V 3 bases, and 11 bases lay outside the gene matches. CDR3 size: 17 residues. In DNA, the CDR3 is TGTGCCAGCAGTGACTTTATGACTAGCTTGGTCACCGGGGAGCTGTTTTTT. This sequence encodes CASSDFMTSLVTGELFF.

The V call is TRBV5-1, the J call TRBJ1-1, with TRBD1 matching over 7 bases. Trimming at V came to 0 bases and at J to 6 bases, leaving 11 bases not matched to a gene. CDR1 and CDR2 (germline): SGHRS, YFSETQ. The CDR3 extends over 16 amino acids. This CDR3 is CASSLAPLDRAPEAFF. The CDR3, as DNA: TGCGCCAGCAGCTTGGCCCCCCTCGACAGGGCCCCTGAAGCTTTCTTT.

This rearrangement joins TRBV5-6 to TRBJ2-5; perhaps TRBD1 as D (5 bases). This CDR3 has 16 amino acids. Trimming cost V 2 bases and J 4 bases, with 18 bases left between them. Germline V CDR1 and CDR2: SGHDT, YYEEEE. CDR3: CASSLAFPGKGETQYF. CDR3 nucleotides: TGTGCCAGCAGCTTAGCTTTCCCAGGGAAGGGAGAGACCCAGTACTTC.

The chain couples TRBV6-5 to TRBJ1-6, with 9 positions matching TRBD1. The CDR3 is 15 amino acids. CDR1 and CDR2 from the germline V gene are MNHEY and SVGAGI. Trimming removed 5 bases from V and 8 bases from J; junction bases left unmatched: 7. This CDR3 is CASSQGQGRDSPLHF. The DNA for the CDR3 is TGTGCCAGCAGTCAGGGACAGGGACGTGATTCACCCCTCCACTTT.

The chain is built from TRBV9 and TRBJ2-3; weak D call: TRBD1 (5 bases). The CDR3 is 14 residues long. Deletions cut 0 bases from V and 5 bases from J, with 10 bases between. Germline V CDR1 and CDR2: SGDLS, YYNGEE. The CDR3 spells CASSVAVQGDTQYF. In DNA form, the CDR3 reads TGTGCCAGCAGCGTAGCTGTCCAGGGAGATACGCAGTATTTT.

The CDR3: CASSEEGLGNSPLHF. The DNA of the CDR3 is TGCGCCAGCAGTGAAGAGGGGTTGGGTAATTCACCCCTCCACTTT. The chain uses TRBV10-2 and TRBJ1-6; possible D gene TRBD1, 5 bases. Trimming cost V 3 bases and J 6 bases, with 12 bases left between them. The CDR3 covers 15 residues. In germline, CDR1 is WSHSY, CDR2 SAAADI.